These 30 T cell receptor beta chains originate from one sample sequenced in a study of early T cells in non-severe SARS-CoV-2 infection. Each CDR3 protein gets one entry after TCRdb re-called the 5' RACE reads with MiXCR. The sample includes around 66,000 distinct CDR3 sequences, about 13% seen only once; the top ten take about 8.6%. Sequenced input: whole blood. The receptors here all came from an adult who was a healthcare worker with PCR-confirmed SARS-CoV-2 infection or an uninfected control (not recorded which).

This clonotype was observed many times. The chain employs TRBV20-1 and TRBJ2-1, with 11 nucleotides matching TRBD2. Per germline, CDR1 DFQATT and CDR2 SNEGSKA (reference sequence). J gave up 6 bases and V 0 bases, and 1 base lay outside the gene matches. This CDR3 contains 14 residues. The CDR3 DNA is TGCAGTGCTAGAGAACTAGCGGGAGTCAATGAGCAGTTCTTC. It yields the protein CSARELAGVNEQFF.

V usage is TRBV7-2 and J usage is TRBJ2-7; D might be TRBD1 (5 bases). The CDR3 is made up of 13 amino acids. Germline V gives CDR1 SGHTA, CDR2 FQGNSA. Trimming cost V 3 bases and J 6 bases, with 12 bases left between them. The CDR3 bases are TGTGCCAGCAGCTTTGACAGTAGGGGCGAGCAGTACTTC. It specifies CASSFDSRGEQYF.

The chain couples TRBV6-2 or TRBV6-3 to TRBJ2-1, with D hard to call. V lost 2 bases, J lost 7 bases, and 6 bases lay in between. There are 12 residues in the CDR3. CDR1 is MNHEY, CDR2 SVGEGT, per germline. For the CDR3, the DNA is TGTGCCAGCAGTTACCCCTTAAATGAGCAGTTCTTC. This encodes CASSYPLNEQFF.

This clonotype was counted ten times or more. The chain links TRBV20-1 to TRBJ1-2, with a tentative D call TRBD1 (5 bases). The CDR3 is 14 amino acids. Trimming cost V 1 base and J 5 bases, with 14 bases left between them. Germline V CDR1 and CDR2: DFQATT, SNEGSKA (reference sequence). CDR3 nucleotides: TGCAGTGCTAGAGTGTACGGGGCGGCATATGGCTACACCTTC. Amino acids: CSARVYGAAYGYTF.

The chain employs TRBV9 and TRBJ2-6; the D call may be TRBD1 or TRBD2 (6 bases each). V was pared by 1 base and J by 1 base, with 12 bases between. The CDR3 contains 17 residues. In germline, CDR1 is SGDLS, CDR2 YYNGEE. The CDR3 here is CASSVFRGPSGANVLTF. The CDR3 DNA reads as TGTGCCAGCAGCGTATTTCGGGGGCCTTCTGGGGCCAACGTCCTGACTTTC.

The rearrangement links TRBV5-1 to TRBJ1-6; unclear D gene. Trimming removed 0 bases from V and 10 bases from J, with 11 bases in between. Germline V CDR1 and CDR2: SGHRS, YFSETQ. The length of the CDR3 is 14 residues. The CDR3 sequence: CASSLGELASPLHF. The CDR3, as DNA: TGCGCCAGCAGCTTGGGGGAGTTAGCCTCACCCCTCCACTTT.

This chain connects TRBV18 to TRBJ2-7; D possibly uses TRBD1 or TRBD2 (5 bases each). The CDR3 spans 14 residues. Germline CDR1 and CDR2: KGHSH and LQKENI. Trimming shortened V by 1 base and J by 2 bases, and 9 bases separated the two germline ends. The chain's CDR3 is CASSPRGGTYEQYF. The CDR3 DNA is TGTGCCAGCTCACCACGTGGGGGAACCTACGAGCAGTACTTC.

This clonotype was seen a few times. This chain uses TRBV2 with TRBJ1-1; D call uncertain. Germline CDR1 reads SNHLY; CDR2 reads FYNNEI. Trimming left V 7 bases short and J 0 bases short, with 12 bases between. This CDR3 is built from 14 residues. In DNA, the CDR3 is TGTGCCAGCATTCGGGCAGCGATGAACACTGAAGCTTTCTTT. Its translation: CASIRAAMNTEAFF.

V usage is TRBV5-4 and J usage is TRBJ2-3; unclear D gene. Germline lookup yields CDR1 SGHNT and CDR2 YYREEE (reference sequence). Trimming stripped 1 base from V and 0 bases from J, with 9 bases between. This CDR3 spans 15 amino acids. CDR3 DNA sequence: TGTGCCAGCAGCTTGTCCGGCCCTAGCACAGATACGCAGTATTTT. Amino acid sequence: CASSLSGPSTDTQYF.

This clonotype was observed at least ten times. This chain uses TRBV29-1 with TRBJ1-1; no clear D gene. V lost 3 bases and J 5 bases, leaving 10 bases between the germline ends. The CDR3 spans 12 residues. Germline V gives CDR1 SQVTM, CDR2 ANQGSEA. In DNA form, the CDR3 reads TGCAGCGTTGACGGGTTAAGAACTGAAGCTTTCTTT. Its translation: CSVDGLRTEAFF.

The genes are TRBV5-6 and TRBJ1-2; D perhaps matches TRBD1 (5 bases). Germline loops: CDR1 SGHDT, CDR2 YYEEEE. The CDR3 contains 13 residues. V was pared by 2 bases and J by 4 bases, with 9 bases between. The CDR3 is CASSLWGTYGYTF. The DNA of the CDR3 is TGTGCCAGCAGCTTATGGGGGACCTATGGCTACACCTTC.

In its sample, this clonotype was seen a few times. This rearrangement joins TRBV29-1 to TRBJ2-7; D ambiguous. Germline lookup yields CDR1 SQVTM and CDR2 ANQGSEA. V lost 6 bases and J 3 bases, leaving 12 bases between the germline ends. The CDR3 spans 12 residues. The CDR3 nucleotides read TGCAGCGTCCTAAACGGAAACTACGAGCAGTACTTC. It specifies CSVLNGNYEQYF.

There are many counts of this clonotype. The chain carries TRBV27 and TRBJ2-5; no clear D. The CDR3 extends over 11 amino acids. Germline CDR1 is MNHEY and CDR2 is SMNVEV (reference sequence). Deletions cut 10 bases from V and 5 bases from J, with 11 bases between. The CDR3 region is CATGPPETQYF. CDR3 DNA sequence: TGTGCCACTGGCCCCCCCGAGACCCAGTACTTC.

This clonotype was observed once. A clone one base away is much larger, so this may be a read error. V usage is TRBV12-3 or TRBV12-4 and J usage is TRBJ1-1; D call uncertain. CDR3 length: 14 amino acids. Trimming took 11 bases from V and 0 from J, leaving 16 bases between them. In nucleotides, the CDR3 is TGTGCCGGCACCCCGCAGGCCCTGAACACTGAAGCTTTCTTT. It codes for CAGTPQALNTEAFF.

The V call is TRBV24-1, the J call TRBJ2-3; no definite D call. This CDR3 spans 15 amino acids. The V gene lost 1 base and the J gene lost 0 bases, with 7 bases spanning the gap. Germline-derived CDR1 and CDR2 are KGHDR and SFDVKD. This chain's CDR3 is CATSDFPRSTDTQYF. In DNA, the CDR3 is TGTGCCACCAGTGATTTCCCCCGGAGCACAGATACGCAGTATTTT.

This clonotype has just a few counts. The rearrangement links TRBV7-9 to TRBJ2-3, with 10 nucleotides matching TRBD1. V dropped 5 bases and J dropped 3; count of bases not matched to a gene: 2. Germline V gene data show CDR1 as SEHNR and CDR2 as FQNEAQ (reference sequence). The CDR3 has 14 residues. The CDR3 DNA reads TGTGCCAGCAGCCTGGGACAGGGGACAGATACGCAGTATTTT. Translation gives CASSLGQGTDTQYF.

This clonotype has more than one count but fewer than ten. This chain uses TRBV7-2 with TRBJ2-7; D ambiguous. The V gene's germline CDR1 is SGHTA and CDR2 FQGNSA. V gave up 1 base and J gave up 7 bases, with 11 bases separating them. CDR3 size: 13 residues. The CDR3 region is CASSLGLSREQYF. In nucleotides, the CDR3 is TGTGCCAGCAGCTTAGGTCTGTCCAGGGAGCAGTACTTC.

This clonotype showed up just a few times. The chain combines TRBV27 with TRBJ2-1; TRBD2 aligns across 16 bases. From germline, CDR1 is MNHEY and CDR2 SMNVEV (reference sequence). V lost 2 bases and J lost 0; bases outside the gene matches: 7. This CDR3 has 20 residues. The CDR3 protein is CASSLTGLAGGSGSYNEQFF. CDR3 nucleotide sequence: TGTGCCAGCAGTTTAACGGGACTAGCGGGAGGGTCAGGCTCCTACAATGAGCAGTTCTTC.

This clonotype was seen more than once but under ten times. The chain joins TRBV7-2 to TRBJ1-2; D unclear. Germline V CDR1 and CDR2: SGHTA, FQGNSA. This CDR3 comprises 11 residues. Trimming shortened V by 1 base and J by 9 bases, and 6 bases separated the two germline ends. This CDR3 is CASSLGQSYTF. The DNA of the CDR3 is TGTGCCAGCAGCTTAGGGCAGAGCTACACCTTC.

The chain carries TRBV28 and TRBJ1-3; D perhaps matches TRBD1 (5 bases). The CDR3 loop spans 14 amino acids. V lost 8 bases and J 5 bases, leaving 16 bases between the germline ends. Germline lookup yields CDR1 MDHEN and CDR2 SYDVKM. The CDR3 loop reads CASQPGGTRNTIYF. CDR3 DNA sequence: TGTGCCAGCCAGCCGGGGGGTACAAGAAACACCATATATTTT.

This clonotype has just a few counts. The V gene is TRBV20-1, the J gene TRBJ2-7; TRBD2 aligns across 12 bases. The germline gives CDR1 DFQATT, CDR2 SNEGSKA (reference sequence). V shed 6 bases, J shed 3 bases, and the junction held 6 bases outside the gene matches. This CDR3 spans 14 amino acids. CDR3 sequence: CSAQPTSGSYEQYF. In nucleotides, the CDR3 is TGCAGTGCCCAACCGACTAGCGGGAGCTACGAGCAGTACTTC.

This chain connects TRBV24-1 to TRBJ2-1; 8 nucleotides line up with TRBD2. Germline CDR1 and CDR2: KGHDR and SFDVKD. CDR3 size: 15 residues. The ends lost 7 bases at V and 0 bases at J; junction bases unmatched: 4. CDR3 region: CATRPSGSSYNEQFF. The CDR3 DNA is TGTGCCACCAGGCCCAGCGGGAGCTCCTACAATGAGCAGTTCTTC.

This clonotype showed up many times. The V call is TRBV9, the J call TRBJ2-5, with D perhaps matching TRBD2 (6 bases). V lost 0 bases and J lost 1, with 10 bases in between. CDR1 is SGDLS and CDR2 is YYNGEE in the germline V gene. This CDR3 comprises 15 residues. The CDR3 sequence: CASSVDTGVQETQYF. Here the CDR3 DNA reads TGTGCCAGCAGCGTAGATACGGGAGTCCAAGAGACCCAGTACTTC.

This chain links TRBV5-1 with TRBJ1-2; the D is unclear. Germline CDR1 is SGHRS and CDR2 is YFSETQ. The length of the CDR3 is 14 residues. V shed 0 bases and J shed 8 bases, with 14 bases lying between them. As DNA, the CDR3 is TGCGCCAGCAGCTTGGTCTTCGGCAGCTCAGGCTACACCTTC. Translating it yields CASSLVFGSSGYTF.

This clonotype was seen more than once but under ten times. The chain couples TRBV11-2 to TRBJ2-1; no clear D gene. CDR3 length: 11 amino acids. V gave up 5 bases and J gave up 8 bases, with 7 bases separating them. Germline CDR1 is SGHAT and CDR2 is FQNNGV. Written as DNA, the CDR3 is TGTGCCAGCAGCACGACCTATGAGCAGTTCTTC. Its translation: CASSTTYEQFF.

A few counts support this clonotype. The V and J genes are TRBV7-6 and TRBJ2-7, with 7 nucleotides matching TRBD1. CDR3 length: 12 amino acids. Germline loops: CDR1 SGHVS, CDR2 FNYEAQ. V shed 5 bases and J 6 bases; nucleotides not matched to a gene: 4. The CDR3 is CASSPTGVEQYF. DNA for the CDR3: TGTGCCAGCAGCCCCACAGGGGTCGAGCAGTACTTC.

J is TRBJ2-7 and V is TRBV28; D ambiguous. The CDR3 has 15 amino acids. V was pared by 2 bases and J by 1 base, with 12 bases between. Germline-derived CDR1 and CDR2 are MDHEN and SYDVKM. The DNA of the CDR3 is TGTGCCAGCAGTTTAGTGGTCGCTGGATCCTACGAGCAGTACTTC. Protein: CASSLVVAGSYEQYF.

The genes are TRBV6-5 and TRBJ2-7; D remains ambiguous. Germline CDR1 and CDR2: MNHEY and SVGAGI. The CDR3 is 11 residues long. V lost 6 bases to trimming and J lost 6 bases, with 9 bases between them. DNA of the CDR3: TGTGCCAGCAGAAGGCAAGGCGAGCAGTACTTC. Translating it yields CASRRQGEQYF.

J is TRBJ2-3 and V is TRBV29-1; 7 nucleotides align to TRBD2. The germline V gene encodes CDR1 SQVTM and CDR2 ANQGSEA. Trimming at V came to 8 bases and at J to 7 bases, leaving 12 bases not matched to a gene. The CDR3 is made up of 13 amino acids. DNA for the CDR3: TGCAGCACCCCTGGCGGGAGTTACAATACGCAGTATTTT. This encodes CSTPGGSYNTQYF.

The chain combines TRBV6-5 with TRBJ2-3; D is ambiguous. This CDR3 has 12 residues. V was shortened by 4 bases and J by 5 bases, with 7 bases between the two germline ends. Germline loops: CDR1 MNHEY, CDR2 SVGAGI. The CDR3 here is CASSSQRDTQYF. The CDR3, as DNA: TGTGCCAGCAGTTCGCAGAGAGATACGCAGTATTTT.